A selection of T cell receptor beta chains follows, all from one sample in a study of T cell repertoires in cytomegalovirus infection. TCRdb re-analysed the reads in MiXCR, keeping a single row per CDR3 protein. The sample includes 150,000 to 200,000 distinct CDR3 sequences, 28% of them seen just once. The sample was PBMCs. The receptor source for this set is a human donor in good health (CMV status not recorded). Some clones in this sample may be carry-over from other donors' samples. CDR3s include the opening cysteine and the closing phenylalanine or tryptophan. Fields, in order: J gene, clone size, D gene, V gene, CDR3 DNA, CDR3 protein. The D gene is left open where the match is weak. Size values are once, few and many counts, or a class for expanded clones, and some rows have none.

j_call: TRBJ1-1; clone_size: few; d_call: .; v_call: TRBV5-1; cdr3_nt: TGCGCCAGCAGCCCTGAGGGGAGGCGGGGCGGTGTCGCTTTCTTT; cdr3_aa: CASSPEGRRGGVAFF
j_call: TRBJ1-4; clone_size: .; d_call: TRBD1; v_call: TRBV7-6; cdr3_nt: TGTGCCAGCAGCCGCACTGACAGGGCCGTTAATGAAAAACTGTTTTTT; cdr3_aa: CASSRTDRAVNEKLFF
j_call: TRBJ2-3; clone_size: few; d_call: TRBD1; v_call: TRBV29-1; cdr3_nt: TGCAGCGTTAGAGGACAGGGAACAGATACGCAGTATTTT; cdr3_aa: CSVRGQGTDTQYF
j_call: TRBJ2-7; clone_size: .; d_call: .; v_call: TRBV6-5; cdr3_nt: TGTGCCAGCAGCCCCCAGCCCGGGACCCAGTCCGAGCAGTACTTC; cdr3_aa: CASSPQPGTQSEQYF
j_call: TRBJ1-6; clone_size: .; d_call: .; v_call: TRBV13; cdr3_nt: TGTGCCAGCAGCTTACAGGGGACACCCCTCCACTTT; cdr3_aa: CASSLQGTPLHF
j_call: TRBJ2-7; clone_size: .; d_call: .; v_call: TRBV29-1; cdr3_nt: TGCAGCGTTGTAGTAGAGGGGACATCCTACGAGCAGTACTTC; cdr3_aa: CSVVVEGTSYEQYF
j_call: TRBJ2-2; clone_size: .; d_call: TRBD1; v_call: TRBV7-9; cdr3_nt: TGTGCCAGCAGCTCCCGGGACAGGAACACCGGGGAGCTGTTTTTT; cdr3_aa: CASSSRDRNTGELFF
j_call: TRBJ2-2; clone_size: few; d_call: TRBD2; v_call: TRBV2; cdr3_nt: TGTGCCAGCAGTGGACTAGCCCTGGGCACCGGGGAGCTGTTTTTT; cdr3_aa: CASSGLALGTGELFF
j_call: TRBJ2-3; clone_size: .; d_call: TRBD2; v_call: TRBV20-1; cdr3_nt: TGCAGTGCTAGAACGACTAGCGGATTCACAGATACGCAGTATTTT; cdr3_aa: CSARTTSGFTDTQYF
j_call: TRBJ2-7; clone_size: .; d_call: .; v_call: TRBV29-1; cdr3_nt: TGCAGCGTTGAAGGGGTAAACTACGAGCAGTACTTC; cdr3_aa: CSVEGVNYEQYF
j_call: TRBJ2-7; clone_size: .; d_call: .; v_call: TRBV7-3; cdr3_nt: TGTGCCAGCAGCTCCTCCAGGGGCGAGCAGTACTTC; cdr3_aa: CASSSSRGEQYF
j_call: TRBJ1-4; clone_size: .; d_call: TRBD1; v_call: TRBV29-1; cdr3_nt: TGCAGCGCCTCCGGAGGGGGCAGAGAAAAACTGTTTTTT; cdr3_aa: CSASGGGREKLFF
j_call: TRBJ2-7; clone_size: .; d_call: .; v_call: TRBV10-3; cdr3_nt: TGTGCCATCACCAGGGACCCAGGTAGAACCTACGAGCAGTACTTC; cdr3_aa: CAITRDPGRTYEQYF
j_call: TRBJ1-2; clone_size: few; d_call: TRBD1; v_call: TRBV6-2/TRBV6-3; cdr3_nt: TGTGCCAGCAGTTACTCCGGACAGGGGCCCGGCTACACCTTC; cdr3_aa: CASSYSGQGPGYTF
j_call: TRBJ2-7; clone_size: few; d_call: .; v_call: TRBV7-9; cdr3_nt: TGTGCCAGCAGCCCCCCGCCAGGGACGGCGGTATGGCAGTACTTC; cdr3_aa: CASSPPPGTAVWQYF
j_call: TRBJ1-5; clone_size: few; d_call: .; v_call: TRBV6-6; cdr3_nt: TGTGCCAGCAGTACGCGTCCACAGAGTTATAGCAATCAGCCCCAGCATTTT; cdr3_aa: CASSTRPQSYSNQPQHF
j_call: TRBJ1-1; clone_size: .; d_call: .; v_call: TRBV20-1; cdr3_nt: TGCAGTGTCACCATTGGTCGGGCGACTGAAGCTTTCTTT; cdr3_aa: CSVTIGRATEAFF
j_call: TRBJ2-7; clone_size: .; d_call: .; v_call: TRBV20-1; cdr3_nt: TGCAGTGCTAGAGATCGGGTTAGCGGCTACGAGCAGTACTTC; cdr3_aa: CSARDRVSGYEQYF
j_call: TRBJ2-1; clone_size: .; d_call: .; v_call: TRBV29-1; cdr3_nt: TGCAGCGTTGAGTCCGGAGGCTCCTACAATGAGCAGTTCTTC; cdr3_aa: CSVESGGSYNEQFF
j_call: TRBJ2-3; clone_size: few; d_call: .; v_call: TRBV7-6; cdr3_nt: TGTGCCAGCAGCTCTCGACCAGGGGATACGCAGTATTTT; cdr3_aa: CASSSRPGDTQYF
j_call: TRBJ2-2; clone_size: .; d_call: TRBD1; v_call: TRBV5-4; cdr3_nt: TGTGCCAGCAGCTCACCAGACAGGGTATACACCGGGGAGCTGTTTTTT; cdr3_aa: CASSSPDRVYTGELFF
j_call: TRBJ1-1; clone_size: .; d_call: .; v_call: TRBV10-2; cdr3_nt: TGCGCCAGCAGTGAGTCTAGGGCCTACACTGAAGCTTTCTTT; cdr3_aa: CASSESRAYTEAFF
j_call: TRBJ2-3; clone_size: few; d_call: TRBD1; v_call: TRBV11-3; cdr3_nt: TGTGCCAGCAGCGGGCAAACCGGGACAGGACCAGATACGCAGTATTTT; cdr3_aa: CASSGQTGTGPDTQYF
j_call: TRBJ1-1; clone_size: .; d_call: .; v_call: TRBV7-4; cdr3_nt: TGTGCCAGCAGCTTTGTAGGGTCTGAAGCTTTCTTT; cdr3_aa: CASSFVGSEAFF
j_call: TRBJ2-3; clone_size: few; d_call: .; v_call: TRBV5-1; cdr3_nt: TGCGCCAGCAGCCCTGGAGGGGGCGCGACAGATACGCAGTATTTT; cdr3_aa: CASSPGGGATDTQYF